This T cell receptor (beta chain) was sequenced during a study of cytomegalovirus exposure and HLA in healthy donors. Overall study findings and caveats: There were 150 to 200 TCR beta chains listed as cytomegalovirus-associated.

With 60 Vbeta and 13 Jbeta primers, the PCR was carried out. Method: immunoSEQ multiplex PCR; TCRdb's copy keeps in-frame clones and lacks some. Counted here are 85,000 to 130,000 clones, roughly 77% occurring once; the ten biggest clones make up roughly 2.5%. The CDR3 is made up of 18 amino acids. The junction had 14 bases not matched to a gene; V was cut back by 4 bases and J by 2 bases. Germline V lookup: CDR1 SGHRS, CDR2 YFSETQ. Worth noting for this clone: Its antigen is as yet unknown.

The rearrangement links TRBV5-1 to TRBJ1-5, with 8 bases aligning to TRBD1. The sample comprised PBMCs. This clonotype originated in a man aged 35-49 years in good health and CMV-seronegative. The CDR3 nucleotides read TGCGCCAGCAGCCCGGGGCTGACAGGGGCCTGGGGCAATCAGCCCCAGCATTTT. Its translation: CASSPGLTGAWGNQPQHF. The full variable domain, rest sourced from reference TRBV5-1 and TRBJ1-5, is KAGVTQTPRYLIKTRGQQVTLSCSPISGHRSVSWYQQTPGQGLQFLFEYFSETQRNKGNFPGRFSGRQFSNSRSEMNVSTLELGDSALYLCASSPGLTGAWGNQPQHFGDGTRLSIL.